Presented here are 9 T cell receptor beta chains from one specimen sequenced in a study of T cell repertoires in cytomegalovirus infection. One entry per CDR3 protein results from TCRdb running MiXCR on the reads. The repertoire consists of around 710,000 distinct CDR3 sequences, with roughly 29% occurring once and the leading ten covering over 10%. Their antigens remain unidentified. Sequencing was performed on cultured CD8+ T cells from PBMCs, taken from culture after CMV antigen stimulation. These TCRs come from a human donor in good health (CMV status not recorded). Some clones in this sample may be carry-over from other donors' samples.

This clonotype was recorded at least ten times. This chain connects TRBV7-9 to TRBJ2-7, with a tentative D call TRBD2 (5 bases). The V end lost 6 bases, the J end lost 3 bases, and 12 bases lay between the germline ends. The CDR3 sequence is 13 residues long. Germline V lookup: CDR1 SEHNR, CDR2 FQNEAQ (reference sequence). CDR3 DNA: TGTGCCAGCAGTCCCCCAGAGGGCTACGAGCAGTACTTC. Amino acids: CASSPPEGYEQYF.

The chain combines TRBV11-3 with TRBJ1-5; no clear D. V lost 0 bases, J lost 0 bases, and 9 bases lay in between. The CDR3 is 16 residues long. Germline assignment: CDR1 SGHNT and CDR2 YENEEA. CDR3 sequence reads: CASSLDPHYSNQPQHF. The CDR3 DNA reads TGTGCCAGCAGCTTAGACCCCCATTATAGCAATCAGCCCCAGCATTTT.

The V and J genes are TRBV28 and TRBJ1-2; 7 nucleotides line up with TRBD1. The CDR3 consists of 16 residues. The ends lost 7 bases at V and 3 bases at J; junction bases unmatched: 14. Germline V lookup: CDR1 MDHEN, CDR2 SYDVKM. The CDR3 here is CASNTPFSGTDYGYTF. The DNA for the CDR3 is TGTGCCAGCAATACACCTTTTTCCGGGACAGACTATGGCTACACCTTC.

This clonotype was picked up many times. The chain has TRBV12-3 or TRBV12-4 and TRBJ1-6, with D perhaps matching TRBD1 (5 bases). V dropped 4 bases and J dropped 0 bases, with 13 bases sitting between them. This CDR3 region has 17 residues. The CDR3 region is CASSWGRGSSYNSPLHF. Here the CDR3 DNA reads TGTGCCAGCAGTTGGGGACGGGGTAGCTCCTATAATTCACCCCTCCACTTT.

This chain links TRBV10-3 with TRBJ1-2, with 9 bases matching TRBD1. Losses at the gene ends were 7 bases for V and 2 bases for J; bases not matched to a gene: 2. CDR3 length equals 13 residues. CDR1 and CDR2 (germline): ENHRY, SYGVKD. DNA for the CDR3: TGTGCCATCAATACAGGGGGCAACTATGGCTACACCTTC. This encodes CAINTGGNYGYTF.

This clonotype was observed a few times. The chain links TRBV7-6 to TRBJ1-2, with D hard to call. Germline V CDR1 and CDR2: SGHVS, FNYEAQ. The CDR3 extends over 16 amino acids. V lost 5 bases, J lost 3 bases, and 19 bases lay in between. The CDR3 DNA reads as TGTGCCAGCAGCCGCCCCGGGGTCCGCCAGGACTATGGCTACACCTTC. It yields the protein CASSRPGVRQDYGYTF. The full variable domain, rest sourced from reference TRBV7-6 and TRBJ1-2, is GAGVSQSPRYKVTKRGQDVALRCDPISGHVSLYWYRQALGQGPEFLTYFNYEAQQDKSGLPNDRFSAERPEGSISTLTIQRTEQRDSAMYRCASSRPGVRQDYGYTFGSGTRLTVV.

This clonotype was seen a handful of times. V gene TRBV5-1 combines with J gene TRBJ1-2; tentative D call: TRBD1 (5 bases). This CDR3 has 13 amino acids. CDR1 and CDR2 (germline): SGHRS, YFSETQ. Deletions cut 0 bases from V and 8 bases from J, with 11 bases between. The CDR3 protein is CASSLAGDDGYTF. The CDR3 nucleotides read TGCGCCAGCAGCTTGGCGGGGGATGACGGCTACACCTTC.

The chain couples TRBV6-2 or TRBV6-3 to TRBJ1-5; D unresolved. V was clipped by 5 bases and J by 2 bases, with 13 bases between them. This CDR3 has 15 amino acids. Germline V lookup: CDR1 MNHEY, CDR2 SVGEGT. In nucleotides, the CDR3 is TGTGCCAGCAGTACCACCCCAATGGGCAATCAGCCCCAGCATTTT. Encoded protein: CASSTTPMGNQPQHF.

This clonotype was observed at least ten times. The chain links TRBV7-6 to TRBJ2-3, with D maybe TRBD1 (7 bases). The germline V gene encodes CDR1 SGHVS and CDR2 FNYEAQ. Trimming took off 5 bases at V and 2 bases at J, with 20 bases between the two ends. This CDR3 has 17 amino acids. The CDR3 sequence is CASSPRRGRGNTDTQYF. The CDR3 DNA reads as TGTGCCAGCAGCCCCCGAAGGGGGCGGGGTAACACAGATACGCAGTATTTT. Full variable domain (missing parts from reference TRBV7-6 and TRBJ2-3): GAGVSQSPRYKVTKRGQDVALRCDPISGHVSLYWYRQALGQGPEFLTYFNYEAQQDKSGLPNDRFSAERPEGSISTLTIQRTEQRDSAMYRCASSPRRGRGNTDTQYFGPGTRLTVL.